These 21 T cell receptor beta chains originate from one sample sequenced in a study of cytomegalovirus exposure and HLA in healthy donors. Generated by immunoSEQ multiplex PCR, the TCRdb table keeps only in-frame clones and is missing some. The sample contains 150,000 or so clones, approximately 86% of which appear only once. Sequenced sample: PBMCs. Receptor source: a man aged 25 to 40 in good health and CMV-seropositive.

The rearrangement joins TRBV7-2 to TRBJ1-2; no definite D call. V lost 1 base and J lost 9, with 9 bases in between. The CDR3 is 12 amino acids. Germline V lookup: CDR1 SGHTA, CDR2 FQGNSA. The CDR3 spells CASSLGAVSYTF. CDR3 coding DNA: TGTGCCAGCAGCTTAGGGGCAGTTAGCTACACCTTC.

The chain couples TRBV28 to TRBJ2-7; 7 bases fit TRBD1. CDR1 MDHEN and CDR2 SYDVKM come from the germline V gene. This CDR3 is 13 amino acids long. The V and J ends lost 6 bases and 2 bases, in that order; junction bases with no gene match: 4. DNA for the CDR3: TGTGCCAGCAGAATGGGACAGACCTACGAGCAGTACTTC. Translated: CASRMGQTYEQYF.

The chain recombines TRBV29-1 with TRBJ2-7; TRBD2 agrees at 8 bases. The CDR3 sequence is 12 residues long. Germline V lookup: CDR1 SQVTM, CDR2 ANQGSEA. Trimming cost V 5 bases and J 5 bases; bases outside gene matches: 5. DNA of the CDR3: TGCAGCGTTTATCGGGGGGGCGACGAGCAGTACTTC. It codes for CSVYRGGDEQYF.

The CDR3 sequence is CASSPNPPGPKGNQPQHF. The CDR3 DNA is TGTGCCAGCAGTCCCAACCCTCCGGGTCCAAAGGGCAATCAGCCCCAGCATTTT. J is TRBJ1-5 and V is TRBV28; D unresolved. V was cut by 5 bases and J by 2 bases, with 22 bases left in between. The CDR3 totals 18 residues. The germline CDR1 and CDR2 sequences are MDHEN and SYDVKM. The variable domain in full, completed from reference TRBV28 and TRBJ1-5, reads DVKVTQSSRYLVKRTGEKVFLECVQDMDHENMFWYRQDPGLGLRLIYFSYDVKMKEKGDIPEGYSVSREKKERFSLILESASTNQTSMYLCASSPNPPGPKGNQPQHFGDGTRLSIL.

The chain uses TRBV6-6 and TRBJ1-5; D might be TRBD1 (6 bases). V shed 5 bases and J shed 1 base, with 12 bases lying between them. Germline V gene lookup returns CDR1 MNHNY and CDR2 SVGAGI (reference sequence). The CDR3 is made up of 15 amino acids. The CDR3 is CASSNLQGSNQPQHF. CDR3 bases: TGTGCCAGCAGTAATCTACAGGGCAGCAATCAGCCCCAGCATTTT.

The chain is built from TRBV7-8 and TRBJ1-4, with D unclear. The CDR3 extends over 12 amino acids. The germline CDR1 and CDR2 sequences are SGHVS and FQNEAQ. The V and J ends lost 5 bases and 13 bases respectively, with 14 bases between them. Written as DNA, the CDR3 is TGTGCCAGCAGCCAGCGCCAGAATACACTGTTTTTT. The encoded protein is CASSQRQNTLFF. Together with reference TRBV7-8 and TRBJ1-4, the CDR3 gives the full variable domain: GAGVSQSPRYKVAKRGQDVALRCDPISGHVSLFWYQQALGQGPEFLTYFQNEAQLDKSGLPSDRFFAERPEGSVSTLKIQRTQQEDSAVYLCASSQRQNTLFFGSGTQLSVL.

The gene calls are TRBV5-5 and TRBJ2-1; 7 bases fit TRBD1. CDR1 is SGHKS, CDR2 YYEKEE, per germline (reference sequence). This CDR3 is built from 14 residues. J lost 4 bases, V lost 4 bases, and 5 bases had no gene match. The CDR3 DNA reads as TGTGCCAGCAGCCCACAGGGGAGTTACAATGAGCAGTTCTTC. This encodes CASSPQGSYNEQFF.

This chain uses TRBV7-9 with TRBJ1-6; 7 bases match TRBD1. The CDR3 sequence is 18 residues long. The germline V gene encodes CDR1 SEHNR and CDR2 FQNEAQ (reference sequence). V dropped 1 base and J dropped 0; count of bases not matched to a gene: 6. The CDR3 here is CASSLGVTGSSYNSPLHF. CDR3 coding DNA: TGTGCCAGCAGCTTAGGAGTGACAGGGAGCTCCTATAATTCACCCCTCCACTTT.

This rearrangement joins TRBV19 to TRBJ2-7; D is ambiguous. This CDR3 is 12 amino acids long. CDR1 LNHDA and CDR2 SQIVND come from the germline V gene (reference sequence). The ends were cut back, 4 bases at V and 1 base at J, with 5 bases in the middle. CDR3 bases: TGTGCCAGTAGTAGCAGGTCCTACGAGCAGTACTTC. Protein: CASSSRSYEQYF.

The gene calls are TRBV4-3 and TRBJ2-7; D ambiguous. This CDR3 is built from 13 residues. Germline V CDR1 and CDR2: LGHNA, YSLEER. The V end was cut by 3 bases, the J end by 2 bases, with 8 bases between. The CDR3 nucleotides are TGCGCCAGCAGCCAGACATGGACCTACGAGCAGTACTTC. Translating gives CASSQTWTYEQYF.

With regard to this clone: One junction end disagrees with the germline gene, perhaps due to a read error. The chain couples TRBV7-7 to TRBJ2-5, with D possibly being TRBD2 (6 bases). Germline loops: CDR1 SSHAT, CDR2 FNYEAQ (reference sequence). There are 15 residues in the CDR3. CDR3 amino acids: CASSGPGGVGGTQYF. The CDR3 DNA is TGTGCTAGCAGCGGCCCAGGAGGGGTCGGTGGGACCCAGTACTTC.

This chain connects TRBV27 to TRBJ1-1, with a tentative D call TRBD1 (6 bases). V dropped 5 bases and J dropped 1 base, with 26 bases sitting between them. From germline, CDR1 is MNHEY and CDR2 SMNVEV (reference sequence). The CDR3 has 19 residues. The DNA for the CDR3 is TGTGCCAGCAGTGGATCCGCGGGCAGGGGCCGGGGAAGGAACACTGAAGCTTTCTTT. Its protein product is CASSGSAGRGRGRNTEAFF.

The gene calls are TRBV5-1 and TRBJ2-7; D not resolved. The germline CDR1 and CDR2 sequences are SGHRS and YFSETQ. CDR3 size: 13 residues. V was clipped by 0 bases and J by 7 bases, with 11 bases between them. CDR3 amino acids: CASSLEQALEQYF. In DNA form, the CDR3 reads TGCGCCAGCAGCTTGGAACAAGCGCTGGAGCAGTACTTC.

Only one count was recorded for this clone. The rearrangement joins TRBV5-1 to TRBJ1-4, with a weak D call TRBD1 (5 bases). The CDR3 covers 15 residues. Trimming pared 0 bases from V and 4 bases from J, leaving 10 bases between. CDR1 SGHRS and CDR2 YFSETQ come from the germline V gene. Written as DNA, the CDR3 is TGCGCCAGCAGCTTGGAGACAGCCATTAATGAAAAACTGTTTTTT. Amino acids: CASSLETAINEKLFF.

A word on this clone: Other DNA sequences within the sample encode an identical CDR3. The rearrangement uses TRBV29-1 and TRBJ2-7, with 7 nucleotides matching TRBD2. CDR3 length: 13 residues. Germline V CDR1 and CDR2: SQVTM, ANQGSEA. V shed 4 bases and J 2 bases; nucleotides not matched to a gene: 5. The CDR3 loop is CSVGGGSTYEQYF. The CDR3 DNA follows: TGCAGCGTTGGCGGGGGTTCCACCTACGAGCAGTACTTC.

This chain connects TRBV4-2 to TRBJ2-7; 9 positions agree with TRBD1. Germline assignment: CDR1 LGHNA and CDR2 YNFKEQ. This CDR3 comprises 15 residues. V trimming: 4 bases; J trimming: 7 bases; junction bases outside the gene matches: 11. The CDR3 spells CASSPGQGRVGEQYF. The CDR3 nucleotides read TGTGCCAGCAGCCCAGGACAGGGGAGAGTGGGGGAGCAGTACTTC.

This chain uses TRBV7-2 with TRBJ1-3; possibly TRBD1 for D (6 bases). Germline values: CDR1 SGHTA, CDR2 FQGNSA. V was cut by 1 base and J by 4 bases, with 14 bases left in between. The CDR3 is 16 amino acids. The CDR3 DNA sequence: TGTGCCAGCAGCTTAGAACTGGGGGCAAAGGGAAACACCATATATTTT. Protein product: CASSLELGAKGNTIYF.

This clone was observed a single time. V usage is TRBV5-1 and J usage is TRBJ2-7; 7 bases align to TRBD1. The CDR3 has 17 residues. Looked up from germline, CDR1 is SGHRS and CDR2 is YFSETQ. With 0 bases clipped from V and 0 bases from J, the junction kept 9 bases outside the gene matches. Here the CDR3 reads CASSLGPDRDISYEQYF. DNA of the CDR3: TGCGCCAGCAGCTTGGGCCCTGACAGGGACATCTCCTACGAGCAGTACTTC. The variable domain in full, with the rest retrieved from reference TRBV5-1 and TRBJ2-7, is KAGVTQTPRYLIKTRGQQVTLSCSPISGHRSVSWYQQTPGQGLQFLFEYFSETQRNKGNFPGRFSGRQFSNSRSEMNVSTLELGDSALYLCASSLGPDRDISYEQYFGPGTRLTVT.

The V gene is TRBV4-3, the J gene TRBJ2-1; 8 bases map to TRBD2. This CDR3 region has 15 residues. The V segment lost 6 bases and the J segment 2 bases; nucleotides outside the gene matches: 6. Per germline, CDR1 LGHNA and CDR2 YSLEER. The CDR3 loop reads CASSQTGGTYNEQFF. CDR3 sequence (DNA): TGCGCCAGCAGTCAGACGGGGGGGACCTACAATGAGCAGTTCTTC.

There are a few counts of this clone. This chain uses TRBV27 with TRBJ2-3; 15 bases match TRBD2. The CDR3 covers 17 residues. The germline gives CDR1 MNHEY, CDR2 SMNVEV (reference sequence). V shed 6 bases and J 2 bases; nucleotides not matched to a gene: 6. The CDR3 here is CASRGTSGGWDTDTQYF. Written as DNA, the CDR3 is TGTGCCAGCAGGGGGACTAGCGGGGGGTGGGACACAGATACGCAGTATTTT.

V and J are TRBV7-9 and TRBJ1-2, with 8 bases aligning to TRBD1. V trimming: 3 bases; J trimming: 6 bases; junction bases outside the gene matches: 9. The CDR3 is 15 residues long. The V gene's germline CDR1 is SEHNR and CDR2 FQNEAQ (reference sequence). The CDR3 is CASSFTKQGVHGYTF. The DNA for the CDR3 is TGTGCCAGCAGCTTTACCAAACAGGGGGTACATGGCTACACCTTC.